The clone carrying this T cell receptor beta chain was detected once. Its antigen is as yet unknown. Clones were sequenced by immunoSEQ multiplex PCR, and TCRdb holds only the in-frame ones, with some missing. The sample includes 130,000 to 150,000 clones, roughly 90% of them seen just once. Germline V gene data show CDR1 as SGHAT and CDR2 as FQDESV (reference sequence). The V and J ends lost 3 bases and 6 bases respectively, with 12 bases between them. The CDR3 contains 13 residues. These data originate in a study of T cell responses to AZD1222 COVID-19 vaccine. Findings and caveats of the study: Repertoire sampling was restricted to post-peak T cell response timepoints.

V and J are TRBV11-1 and TRBJ2-7; no clear D gene. The sample was peripheral blood, taken on day 0 of AZD1222 vaccination. The sequence came from an adult in good health. CDR3 loop: CASSFGSRSEQYF. The CDR3, as DNA: TGTGCCAGCAGCTTCGGGTCGCGGTCCGAGCAGTACTTC.